This T cell receptor (beta chain) was sequenced during a study of cytomegalovirus exposure and HLA in healthy donors (dated by TCRdb to 2017 to 2019). Background on the whole study: According to a later analysis, one platform produced both the roughly 120 validation repertoires and the 666 repertoires of the first cohort. The study combined high-throughput TCR immunosequencing, statistical association of individual TCRs with disease status, and machine learning to predict cytomegalovirus infection status. The study was designed to test whether signatures of past pathogen exposure could be identified by cataloging public T cell receptors. A separate validation cohort of roughly 130 different subjects was used in addition to the approximately 700-subject first cohort.

General conclusions and limits of the study: In vitro tests confirmed that three of the cytomegalovirus-associated TCR beta chains recognize cytomegalovirus antigens. The authors suggested that the approach could potentially be generalized to other disease states and immunological phenotypes. In a later analysis, TCRs clustered in the first cohort were found to also tend to co-occur in the 120 validation repertoires, with 94% of cluster scores above 0. A later analysis had no HLA typing for the validation cohort, so co-occurrence there was scored across all 130 or so repertoires. Cytomegalovirus status was reported to be diagnosed by the classifier with high specificity and sensitivity in both the original and validation cohorts. A total of around 150 TCR beta chains were listed by the study as associated with cytomegalovirus. Most TCR sequences were seen in very few donors, while some public TCRs were found in many individuals.

Separate from the approximately 700-subject first cohort, the validation cohort of 120 subjects was the group to which the donors belonged. Turning to this clone: Its antigen remains undetermined. Qualities for individual bases were not recorded, and no much larger clone is one base off.

Based on the germline V gene, the CDR1 and CDR2 sequences are SGHRS and YFSETQ. The CDR3 starts with the cysteine, ends with the phenylalanine, and has 11 residues. The read is trimmed to its CDR3 DNA, 33 bases read in frame from base 1. Trimming takes 4 bases from V and 1 base from J, and the germline ends sit 1 base apart. The receptor library was made with the immunoSEQ multiplex PCR assay. The paper's processing steps were these. A statistical classification framework was built for diagnosing cytomegalovirus status from the catalog of TCR beta chain sequences. TCRdb's version of the immuneACCESS table is confined to in-frame rearrangements and falls short of the full clone set. An unresolved V gene accounts for under half of the shortfall where checked; the remainder is of unknown origin. V and J calls and clone size follow that table, whereas D and trimming were derived from the DNA. In all, the sample holds 220,000 or so clones, and roughly 88% of those were seen once. The ten largest make up over 12% of the sample.

The sequence derives from a woman in her twenties or thirties in good health and CMV-seropositive. The material sequenced was PBMCs. The chain is made from TRBV5-1 and TRBJ2-3, with no D gene named confidently. The CDR3 sequence is CASSRTDTQYF. The bases are TGCGCCAGCAGCCGCACAGATACGCAGTATTTT.